The 14 T cell receptor beta chains given below trace back to one sample, sequenced in a study of shared clonotypes between healthy human individuals. Naive CD8 populations comprised CD45RO-negative cells positively selected for CCR7, excluding terminally differentiated effector memory CD45RA+ cells. Measured with immunoSEQ multiplex PCR; TCRdb has only the in-frame clones, and not every one. The data hold about 580,000 clones, with 98% observed a single time. Sequenced input: naive CD8+ T cells sorted from blood. The receptors originated from a man aged 30 to 45 in good health.

V gene TRBV27 combines with J gene TRBJ2-2, with 8 bases that match TRBD1. The CDR3 loop spans 16 amino acids. V trimming: 1 base; J trimming: 1 base; junction bases outside the gene matches: 2. Germline lookup yields CDR1 MNHEY and CDR2 SMNVEV (reference sequence). The DNA for the CDR3 is TGTGCCAGCAGTTTATTGGGACAGGTGAACACCGGGGAGCTGTTTTTT. Encoded protein: CASSLLGQVNTGELFF.

Remarks on this clone: This sample includes further DNA sequences coding for the same CDR3. The chain links TRBV27 to TRBJ2-7, with TRBD2 matching over 9 bases. The CDR3 is 14 residues long. From germline, CDR1 is MNHEY and CDR2 SMNVEV (reference sequence). Trimming at V came to 4 bases and at J to 2 bases, leaving 3 bases not matched to a gene. In nucleotides, the CDR3 is TGTGCCAGCAGTTGGGCGGGAGGGCCCTACGAGCAGTACTTC. Residues: CASSWAGGPYEQYF.

This clone was detected only once. The chain uses TRBV27 and TRBJ2-3; the match to TRBD1 covers 9 bases. The CDR3 has 16 amino acids. Germline V CDR1 and CDR2: MNHEY, SMNVEV (reference sequence). J was trimmed by 4 bases and V by 6 bases; bases with no gene match: 11. The CDR3: CASREAGTGRADTQYF. Here the CDR3 DNA reads TGTGCCAGCAGGGAAGCCGGGACAGGGCGCGCAGATACGCAGTATTTT.

In this sample, this clone turned up once. The V call is TRBV4-1, the J call TRBJ1-5, with a possible D match to TRBD1 (5 bases). V was shortened by 3 bases and J by 4 bases, with 13 bases between the two germline ends. CDR1 and CDR2 (germline): MGHRA, YSYEKL. CDR3 size: 15 residues. CDR3: CASSQRGLGNQPQHF. The CDR3 DNA is TGCGCCAGCAGCCAGAGGGGCTTGGGAAATCAGCCCCAGCATTTT.

The chain employs TRBV7-8 and TRBJ2-7; D gene ambiguous. The CDR3 is 13 residues long. V lost 2 bases, J lost 2 bases, and 7 bases lay in between. Germline CDR1 SGHVS, CDR2 FQNEAQ. The DNA of the CDR3 is TGTGCCAGCAGCTTATCCGTCGCCTACGAGCAGTACTTC. It codes for CASSLSVAYEQYF.

The rearrangement links TRBV29-1 to TRBJ2-3, with TRBD2 matching over 8 bases. Losses at the gene ends were 7 bases for V and 4 bases for J; bases not matched to a gene: 16. Germline loops: CDR1 SQVTM, CDR2 ANQGSEA. This CDR3 is 16 amino acids long. CDR3 bases: TGCAGCGCTGAGAACTCGGCGGTCGGGAGGGCAGATACGCAGTATTTT. The encoded protein is CSAENSAVGRADTQYF.

V is TRBV19 and J is TRBJ1-2, with 7 bases identical to TRBD1. CDR1 and CDR2 (germline): LNHDA, SQIVND (reference sequence). CDR3 length: 14 amino acids. J gave up 6 bases and V 3 bases, and 7 bases lay outside the gene matches. The chain's CDR3 is CASSITRQGNGYTF. Here the CDR3 DNA reads TGTGCCAGTAGTATCACCCGACAGGGAAATGGCTACACCTTC.

The CDR3 loop reads CASSAAGRSQETQYF. In DNA form, the CDR3 reads TGTGCCAGCAGCGCGGCGGGACGGTCCCAAGAGACCCAGTACTTC. The rearrangement uses TRBV9 and TRBJ2-5; maybe TRBD2 (6 bases). CDR3 length: 15 residues. Germline CDR1 reads SGDLS; CDR2 reads YYNGEE. V was clipped by 3 bases and J by 1 base, with 13 bases between them.

V and J are TRBV9 and TRBJ2-2, with D possibly TRBD2 on 6 matching bases. The V end lost 0 bases, the J end lost 7 bases, and 22 bases lay between the germline ends. CDR3 length: 18 amino acids. In germline, CDR1 is SGDLS, CDR2 YYNGEE. The CDR3 here is CASSVAAGPGLRVGELFF. In nucleotides, the CDR3 is TGTGCCAGCAGCGTAGCCGCGGGGCCTGGACTGCGAGTCGGGGAGCTGTTTTTT.

The chain has TRBV5-1 and TRBJ2-7; D might be TRBD2 (6 bases). CDR3 length equals 16 residues. Germline-derived CDR1 and CDR2 are SGHRS and YFSETQ. Trimming cost V 5 bases and J 2 bases, with 20 bases left between them. The CDR3 nucleotides are TGCGCCAGCAGTGAGGGCACGGGACTCGATACCTACGAGCAGTACTTC. Amino acids: CASSEGTGLDTYEQYF.

This clone was detected once. The chain combines TRBV30 with TRBJ1-5; 8 bases are shared with TRBD1. Trimming took 5 bases from V and 0 from J; bases not matched to a gene: 3. The length of the CDR3 is 14 residues. The germline gives CDR1 GTSNPN, CDR2 SVGIG (reference sequence). The CDR3: CAWDTGGSNQPQHF. CDR3 sequence (DNA): TGTGCCTGGGACACAGGGGGTAGCAATCAGCCCCAGCATTTT.

The chain employs TRBV29-1 and TRBJ2-3, with unresolved D. This CDR3 contains 13 residues. Trimming removed 6 bases from V and 0 bases from J, with 10 bases in between. The germline V gene encodes CDR1 SQVTM and CDR2 ANQGSEA. CDR3 sequence: CSVETESTDTQYF. The CDR3 DNA is TGCAGCGTCGAGACCGAGAGCACAGATACGCAGTATTTT.

V and J are TRBV7-8 and TRBJ2-2; unclear D gene. The CDR3 loop spans 16 amino acids. Germline CDR1 and CDR2: SGHVS and FQNEAQ. V was cut by 1 base and J by 3 bases, with 12 bases left in between. CDR3 nucleotide sequence: TGTGCCAGCAGCTTAGTATCGGCAGTGCACACCGGGGAGCTGTTTTTT. The encoded protein is CASSLVSAVHTGELFF. Full variable domain (rest looked up from reference TRBV7-8 and TRBJ2-2): GAGVSQSPRYKVAKRGQDVALRCDPISGHVSLFWYQQALGQGPEFLTYFQNEAQLDKSGLPSDRFFAERPEGSVSTLKIQRTQQEDSAVYLCASSLVSAVHTGELFFGEGSRLTVL.

The chain links TRBV7-8 to TRBJ2-5; 7 bases agree with TRBD2. The germline CDR1 and CDR2 sequences are SGHVS and FQNEAQ. The V and J ends lost 5 bases and 5 bases, in that order; junction bases with no gene match: 11. CDR3 length: 15 residues. The CDR3 sequence is CASSRLAGLRETQYF. DNA of the CDR3: TGTGCCAGCAGCCGATTAGCGGGCCTTAGGGAGACCCAGTACTTC.